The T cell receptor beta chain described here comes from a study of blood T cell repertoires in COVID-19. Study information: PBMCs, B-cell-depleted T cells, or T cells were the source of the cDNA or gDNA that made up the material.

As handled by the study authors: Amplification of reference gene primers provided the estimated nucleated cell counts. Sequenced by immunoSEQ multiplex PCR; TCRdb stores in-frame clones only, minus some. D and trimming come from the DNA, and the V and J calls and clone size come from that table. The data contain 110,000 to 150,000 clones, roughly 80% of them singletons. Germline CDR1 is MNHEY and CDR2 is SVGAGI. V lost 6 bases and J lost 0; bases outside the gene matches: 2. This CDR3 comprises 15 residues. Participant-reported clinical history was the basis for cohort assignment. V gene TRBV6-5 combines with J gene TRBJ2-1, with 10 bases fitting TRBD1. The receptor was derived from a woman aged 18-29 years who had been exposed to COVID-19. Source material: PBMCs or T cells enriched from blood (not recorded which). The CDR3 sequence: CASRGDRGSYNEQFF. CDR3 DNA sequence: TGTGCCAGCAGAGGGGACAGGGGCTCCTACAATGAGCAGTTCTTC.